The 25 T cell receptor beta chains reported below all come from one sample, sequenced in a study of blood T cell repertoires in COVID-19. Clones were read by immunoSEQ multiplex PCR, and TCRdb kept only the in-frame ones, dropping some. The data hold 270,000 or so clones, with around nine tenths observed a single time. The sequenced sample consisted of peripheral blood. These receptor sequences come from a man in his forties with active or convalescent COVID-19.

There are a few counts of this clone. The genes are TRBV19 and TRBJ2-1; 9 bases map to TRBD2. The CDR3 sequence is 13 residues long. The J segment lost 9 bases and the V segment lost 4 bases, leaving 4 bases of the junction unmatched. Germline V CDR1 and CDR2: LNHDA, SQIVND (reference sequence). The CDR3 region is CASSSGRAGEQFF. Here the CDR3 DNA reads TGTGCCAGTAGTAGCGGGAGGGCCGGTGAGCAGTTCTTC.

V gene TRBV2 combines with J gene TRBJ1-4; no clear D. With 2 bases removed from V and 8 bases from J, the gap between germline ends came to 15 bases. The germline gives CDR1 SNHLY, CDR2 FYNNEI. The CDR3 spans 15 residues. The CDR3 sequence: CASSERGPSREKLFF. DNA for the CDR3: TGTGCCAGCAGTGAAAGAGGGCCCTCACGCGAAAAACTGTTTTTT.

The chain links TRBV7-9 to TRBJ1-4, with 7 bases aligning to TRBD1. Germline CDR1 SEHNR, CDR2 FQNEAQ (reference sequence). The CDR3 loop spans 19 amino acids. V shed 5 bases, J shed 0 bases, and the junction held 15 bases outside the gene matches. The CDR3 reads CASSPHLYYGQATNEKLFF. In DNA form, the CDR3 reads TGTGCCAGCAGCCCGCACCTCTACTATGGACAGGCAACTAATGAAAAACTGTTTTTT.

This clone was observed many times. V and J are TRBV9 and TRBJ1-3, with a tentative D call TRBD1 (6 bases). The CDR3 spans 14 residues. The ends were cut back, 3 bases at V and 0 bases at J, with 7 bases in the middle. Germline V gene lookup returns CDR1 SGDLS and CDR2 YYNGEE. The CDR3 DNA is TGTGCCAGCAGCGCGACAGGCTCTGGAAACACCATATATTTT. Encoded protein: CASSATGSGNTIYF.

This clone was counted once. V and J are TRBV11-2 and TRBJ2-5; TRBD2 matches 13 bases. There are 16 residues in the CDR3. Germline values: CDR1 SGHAT, CDR2 FQNNGV. V dropped 5 bases and J dropped 1; count of bases not matched to a gene: 4. The chain's CDR3 is CASSPRTSGGQETQYF. The CDR3 nucleotides read TGTGCCAGCAGCCCCAGGACTAGCGGGGGCCAAGAGACCCAGTACTTC. Variable domain in full (rest from reference TRBV11-2 and TRBJ2-5): EAGVAQSPRYKIIEKRQSVAFWCNPISGHATLYWYQQILGQGPKLLIQFQNNGVVDDSQLPKDRFSAERLKGVDSTLKIQPAKLEDSAVYLCASSPRTSGGQETQYFGPGTRLLVL.

Here the CDR3 reads CAIPDISYNEQFF. DNA for the CDR3: TGTGCTATTCCAGACATCTCCTACAATGAGCAGTTCTTC. The chain uses TRBV12-5 and TRBJ2-1; D is ambiguous. This CDR3 has 13 residues. The V end lost 10 bases, the J end lost 0 bases, and 10 bases lay between the germline ends. Germline assignment: CDR1 LGHNT and CDR2 FRNRAP.

This chain links TRBV30 with TRBJ1-5; 7 positions match TRBD1. The CDR3 totals 15 residues. Germline CDR1 and CDR2: GTSNPN and SVGIG (reference sequence). V trimming: 0 bases; J trimming: 0 bases; junction bases outside the gene matches: 2. In DNA form, the CDR3 reads TGTGCCTGGAGTGTTGGGACAGTTAGCAATCAGCCCCAGCATTTT. It encodes CAWSVGTVSNQPQHF.

This chain joins TRBV5-5 and TRBJ2-2; 7 bases line up with TRBD1. Germline CDR1 reads SGHKS; CDR2 reads YYEKEE (reference sequence). The V and J ends lost 5 bases and 0 bases, in that order; junction bases with no gene match: 7. The CDR3 runs 16 residues. CDR3 bases: TGTGCCAGCAGGACCCCGGGACAGCCGAACACCGGGGAGCTGTTTTTT. Protein product: CASRTPGQPNTGELFF.

The count of this clone is one. The CDR3 DNA follows: TGCGCCAGCAGCCCAGGAACTGGTTTGGAGACCCAGTACTTC. Protein: CASSPGTGLETQYF. V gene TRBV4-1 combines with J gene TRBJ2-5, with D hard to call. CDR1 and CDR2 (germline): MGHRA, YSYEKL. Deletions cut 4 bases from V and 5 bases from J, with 14 bases between. This CDR3 is 14 amino acids long.

This clone was picked up a small number of times. The V and J genes are TRBV27 and TRBJ1-6; possibly TRBD1 for D (6 bases). V shed 5 bases and J shed 5 bases, with 16 bases lying between them. CDR1 and CDR2 (germline): MNHEY, SMNVEV (reference sequence). The CDR3 has 16 residues. CDR3 in DNA: TGTGCCAGCAGTCAGGTCAAGGGGGATCATAATTCACCCCTCCACTTT. This sequence encodes CASSQVKGDHNSPLHF.

The chain uses TRBV19 and TRBJ1-4; D perhaps matches TRBD1 (5 bases). V was shortened by 9 bases and J by 8 bases, with 19 bases between the two germline ends. CDR3 length: 14 residues. Per germline, CDR1 LNHDA and CDR2 SQIVND (reference sequence). CDR3 coding DNA: TGTGCCAGCCGCATGGGGGGAGCGGGAGAAAAACTGTTTTTT. Translating it yields CASRMGGAGEKLFF.

This chain joins TRBV30 and TRBJ1-1; D is ambiguous. Germline V lookup: CDR1 GTSNPN, CDR2 SVGIG (reference sequence). The CDR3 spans 14 residues. V lost 0 bases, J lost 4 bases, and 12 bases lay in between. CDR3 sequence: CAWSVITAGTEAFF. The CDR3 DNA follows: TGTGCCTGGAGTGTAATTACCGCGGGCACTGAAGCTTTCTTT.

The chain carries TRBV6-4 and TRBJ1-2; D not certain. Germline loops: CDR1 MRHNA, CDR2 SNTAGT. V lost 6 bases, J lost 4 bases, and 9 bases lay in between. The CDR3 has 12 amino acids. The CDR3 region has the DNA TGTGCCAGCAGGTCAGGTTCCTATGGCTACACCTTC. Its translation is CASRSGSYGYTF.

With regard to this clone: The identical CDR3 is also encoded by other nucleotide sequences in the sample. The CDR3 DNA follows: TGCGCCAGCAGCTTAGGCAGGGGGGAGACCCAGTACTTC. It is translated as CASSLGRGETQYF. This sequence joins TRBV5-1 and TRBJ2-5, with 7 bases fitting TRBD1. The CDR3 has 13 amino acids. Germline-derived CDR1 and CDR2 are SGHRS and YFSETQ. J gave up 5 bases and V 2 bases, and 3 bases lay outside the gene matches.

V is TRBV5-1 and J is TRBJ2-5; 12 positions agree with TRBD2. The CDR3 length is 14 residues. Germline values: CDR1 SGHRS, CDR2 YFSETQ. The V segment lost 3 bases and the J segment 3 bases; nucleotides outside the gene matches: 0. CDR3 loop: CASSSSGGEETQYF. For the CDR3, the DNA is TGCGCCAGCAGCTCTAGCGGGGGGGAAGAGACCCAGTACTTC.

The chain has TRBV6-5 and TRBJ1-1, with 9 bases fitting TRBD1. The CDR3 has 14 residues. With V trimmed by 6 bases and J by 5 bases, 7 bases remained unmatched. From germline, CDR1 is MNHEY and CDR2 SVGAGI. The CDR3 is CASRSIDRGTEAFF. CDR3 coding DNA: TGTGCCAGCAGATCGATCGACAGGGGGACTGAAGCTTTCTTT.

The V gene is TRBV9, the J gene TRBJ1-1; 7 bases are a match to TRBD1. The germline gives CDR1 SGDLS, CDR2 YYNGEE. This CDR3 comprises 16 residues. Trimming at V came to 0 bases and at J to 11 bases, leaving 16 bases not matched to a gene. CDR3 region: CASSVADDIRYRGAFF. CDR3 coding DNA: TGTGCCAGCAGCGTAGCAGATGATATAAGGTACAGGGGCGCTTTCTTT.

This clone is a singleton in its sample. V gene TRBV5-5 combines with J gene TRBJ2-3, with D possibly TRBD2 on 6 matching bases. CDR1 and CDR2 (germline): SGHKS, YYEKEE (reference sequence). V was clipped by 2 bases and J by 2 bases, with 15 bases between them. The CDR3 has 16 amino acids. The CDR3 region has the DNA TGTGCCAGCAGCTTAGATCCGGACTACTACACAGATACGCAGTATTTT. Translating it yields CASSLDPDYYTDTQYF. The full variable domain, in which reference TRBV5-5 and TRBJ2-3 provide the parts outside the CDR3, is DAGVTQSPTHLIKTRGQQVTLRCSPISGHKSVSWYQQVLGQGPQFIFQYYEKEERGRGNFPDRFSARQFPNYSSELNVNALLLGDSALYLCASSLDPDYYTDTQYFGPGTRLTVL.

V is TRBV24-1 and J is TRBJ2-1; tentative D call: TRBD2 (6 bases). The CDR3 consists of 15 residues. The V and J ends lost 4 bases and 2 bases respectively, with 11 bases between them. Per germline, CDR1 KGHDR and CDR2 SFDVKD. DNA of the CDR3: TGTGCCACCAGTGAGGCTAGCGTTACCTACAATGAGCAGTTCTTC. It specifies CATSEASVTYNEQFF.

V is TRBV12-5 and J is TRBJ2-5; tentatively, D is TRBD1 (6 bases). CDR3 size: 14 residues. V lost 4 bases, J lost 4 bases, and 13 bases lay in between. CDR1 is LGHNT, CDR2 FRNRAP, per germline. The CDR3, as DNA: TGTGCTAGTGGTTCTAACAGGGTGACAGAGACCCAGTACTTC. Translation gives CASGSNRVTETQYF.

The chain carries TRBV19 and TRBJ1-5; D gene ambiguous. V was clipped by 7 bases and J by 4 bases, with 11 bases between them. Germline V lookup: CDR1 LNHDA, CDR2 SQIVND (reference sequence). This CDR3 comprises 13 residues. The DNA of the CDR3 is TGTGCCAGTACCCGGAGAGGGAATCAGCCCCAGCATTTT. It is translated as CASTRRGNQPQHF.

The CDR3 DNA sequence: TGTGCCAGTAGTACTAGGACAGGGGATAATTCACCCCTCCACTTT. Encoded protein: CASSTRTGDNSPLHF. This chain links TRBV19 with TRBJ1-6; 9 positions match TRBD1. Germline V gene lookup returns CDR1 LNHDA and CDR2 SQIVND (reference sequence). The length of the CDR3 is 15 residues. V dropped 4 bases and J dropped 5; count of bases not matched to a gene: 3.

The chain's CDR3 is CASSSGTSGRTDTQYF. CDR3 nucleotide sequence: TGTGCCAGCAGCTCCGGGACTAGCGGGCGCACAGATACGCAGTATTTT. The rearrangement uses TRBV5-4 and TRBJ2-3; 12 bases agree with TRBD2. Looked up from germline, CDR1 is SGHNT and CDR2 is YYREEE (reference sequence). V lost 3 bases to trimming and J lost 1 base; unmatched junction nucleotides: 3. The CDR3 runs to 16 residues.

The chain is built from TRBV6-5 and TRBJ1-6; 7 bases line up with TRBD1. The V and J ends lost 6 bases and 4 bases, in that order; junction bases with no gene match: 3. There are 14 residues in the CDR3. Looked up from germline, CDR1 is MNHEY and CDR2 is SVGAGI. CDR3 in DNA: TGTGCCAGCAGCAAACAGGGGTATAATTCACCCCTCCACTTT. Its protein product is CASSKQGYNSPLHF.

V and J are TRBV11-3 and TRBJ2-1; D possibly corresponds to TRBD2 (5 bases). The V end lost 4 bases, the J end lost 5 bases, and 18 bases lay between the germline ends. Germline V gene sequence: CDR1 SGHNT, CDR2 YENEEA. The CDR3 has 16 amino acids. The CDR3 DNA sequence: TGTGCCAGCAGCTCGGCTAGCTGGAAATCTGACAATGAGCAGTTCTTC. Protein product: CASSSASWKSDNEQFF.